Only a few counts were recorded for the clone carrying this TCR beta chain. What it binds is unknown. The data derive from a study of Graves' ophthalmopathy and Graves' hyperthyroidism. Findings and caveats of the study: The majority of expanded thyroid clonotypes above 0.001 frequency also occurred in blood.

RNA transcripts were the source from which TCR beta CDR3 regions were amplified. HTBI primers were used in a first-round RT-PCR, which preceded a second-round multiplex PCR. Each CDR3 protein is one row after TCRdb ran MiXCR on the multiplex PCR reads. The data show about 740,000 distinct CDR3 sequences, around 40% seen once. Sequencing input: peripheral blood. This clonotype originated in an adult man with Graves' ophthalmopathy.

Here the CDR3 reads CSAKTGRDYGYTF. In DNA form, the CDR3 reads TGCAGTGCTAAGACAGGAAGGGACTATGGCTACACCTTC. The gene calls are TRBV20-1 and TRBJ1-2; the D gene is possibly TRBD1 (6 bases). The CDR3 extends over 13 amino acids. Trimming pared 4 bases from V and 3 bases from J, leaving 12 bases between. Germline assignment: CDR1 DFQATT and CDR2 SNEGSKA (reference sequence).